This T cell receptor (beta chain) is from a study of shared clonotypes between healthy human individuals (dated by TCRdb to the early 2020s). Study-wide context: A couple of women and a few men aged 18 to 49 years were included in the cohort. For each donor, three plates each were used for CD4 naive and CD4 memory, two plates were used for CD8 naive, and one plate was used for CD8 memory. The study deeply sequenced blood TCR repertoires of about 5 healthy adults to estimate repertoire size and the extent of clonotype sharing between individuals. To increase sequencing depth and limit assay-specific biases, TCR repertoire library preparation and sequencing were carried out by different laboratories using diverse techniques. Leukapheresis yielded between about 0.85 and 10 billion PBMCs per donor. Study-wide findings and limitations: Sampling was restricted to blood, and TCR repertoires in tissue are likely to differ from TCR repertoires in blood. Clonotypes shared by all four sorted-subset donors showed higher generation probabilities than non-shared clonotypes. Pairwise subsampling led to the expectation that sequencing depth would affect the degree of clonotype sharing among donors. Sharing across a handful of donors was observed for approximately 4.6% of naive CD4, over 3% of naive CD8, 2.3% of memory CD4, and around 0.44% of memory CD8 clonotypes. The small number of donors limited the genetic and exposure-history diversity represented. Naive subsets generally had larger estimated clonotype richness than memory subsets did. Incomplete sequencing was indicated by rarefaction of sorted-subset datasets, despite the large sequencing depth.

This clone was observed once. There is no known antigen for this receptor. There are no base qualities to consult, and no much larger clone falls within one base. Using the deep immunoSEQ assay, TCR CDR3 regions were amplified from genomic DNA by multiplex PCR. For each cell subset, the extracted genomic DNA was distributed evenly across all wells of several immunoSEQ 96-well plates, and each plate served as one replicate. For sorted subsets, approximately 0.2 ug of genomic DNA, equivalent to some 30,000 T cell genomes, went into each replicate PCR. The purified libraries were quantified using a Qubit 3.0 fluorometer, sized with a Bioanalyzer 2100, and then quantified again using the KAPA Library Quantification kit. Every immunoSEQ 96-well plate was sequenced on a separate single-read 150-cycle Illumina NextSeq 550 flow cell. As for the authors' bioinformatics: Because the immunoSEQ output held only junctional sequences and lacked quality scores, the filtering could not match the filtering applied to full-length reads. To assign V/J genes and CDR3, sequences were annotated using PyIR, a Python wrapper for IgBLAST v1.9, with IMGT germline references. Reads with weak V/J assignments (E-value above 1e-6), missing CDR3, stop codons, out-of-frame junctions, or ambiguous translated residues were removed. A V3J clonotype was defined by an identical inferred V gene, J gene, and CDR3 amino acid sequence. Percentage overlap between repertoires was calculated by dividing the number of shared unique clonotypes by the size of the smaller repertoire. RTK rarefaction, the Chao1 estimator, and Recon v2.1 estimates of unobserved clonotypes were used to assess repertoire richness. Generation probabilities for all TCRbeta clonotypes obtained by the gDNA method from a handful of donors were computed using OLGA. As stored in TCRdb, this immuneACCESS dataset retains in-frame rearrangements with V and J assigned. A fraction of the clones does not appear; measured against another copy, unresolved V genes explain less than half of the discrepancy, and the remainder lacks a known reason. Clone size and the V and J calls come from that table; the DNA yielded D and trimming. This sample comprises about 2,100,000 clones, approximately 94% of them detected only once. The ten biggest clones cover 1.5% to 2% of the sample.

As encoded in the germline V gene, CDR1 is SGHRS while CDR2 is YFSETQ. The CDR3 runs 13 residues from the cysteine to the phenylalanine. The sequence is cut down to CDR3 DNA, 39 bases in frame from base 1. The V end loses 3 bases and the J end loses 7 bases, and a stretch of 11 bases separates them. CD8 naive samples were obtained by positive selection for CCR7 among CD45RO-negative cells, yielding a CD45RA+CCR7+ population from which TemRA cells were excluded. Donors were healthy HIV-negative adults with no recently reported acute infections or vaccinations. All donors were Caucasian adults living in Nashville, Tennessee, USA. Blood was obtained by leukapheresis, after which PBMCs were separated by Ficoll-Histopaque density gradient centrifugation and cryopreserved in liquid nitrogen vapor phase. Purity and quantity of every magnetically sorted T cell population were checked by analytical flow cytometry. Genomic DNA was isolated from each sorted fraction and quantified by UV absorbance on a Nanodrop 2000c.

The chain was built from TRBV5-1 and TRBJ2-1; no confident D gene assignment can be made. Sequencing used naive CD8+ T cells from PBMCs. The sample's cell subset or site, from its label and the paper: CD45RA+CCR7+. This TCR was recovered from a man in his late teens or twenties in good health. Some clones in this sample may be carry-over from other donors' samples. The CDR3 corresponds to CASSWSLSNEQFF. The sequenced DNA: TGCGCCAGCAGCTGGAGCCTCTCGAATGAGCAGTTCTTC.